A selection of T cell receptor beta chains follows, all from one sample in a study of blood T cell repertoires in COVID-19. The assay was immunoSEQ multiplex PCR, and TCRdb's table has in-frame clones only and misses some. The sample holds roughly 350,000 clones, about 92% seen once. Source material: PBMCs or T cells enriched from blood (not recorded which). These TCRs come from a woman in her twenties or thirties who had recovered from COVID-19. The CDR3 runs from the conserved cysteine through the conserved F or W. D genes are given only for firm matches. Only part of the rows carry a size: once, few, many, or a class if the clone is expanded.

D	V	size	J	CDR3	DNA
TRBD2	TRBV7-2	.	TRBJ2-1	CASSLLAGLGNEQFF	TGTGCCAGCAGCTTACTAGCGGGACTTGGGAATGAGCAGTTCTTC
.	TRBV19	once	TRBJ2-2	CATTPDLTDTGELFF	TGTGCCACCACCCCGGACTTGACTGACACCGGGGAGCTGTTTTTT
.	TRBV7-2	.	TRBJ1-4	CASSLALANEKLFF	TGTGCCAGCAGCTTAGCGCTAGCTAATGAAAAACTGTTTTTT
.	TRBV21-1	.	TRBJ1-1	CASSIALRFNGTANTEAFF	TGTGCCAGCAGCATAGCTCTAAGGTTTAACGGGACAGCGAACACTGAAGCTTTCTTT
.	TRBV5-5	.	TRBJ1-2	CASSPGYPGYGYTF	TGTGCCAGCAGTCCCGGATACCCAGGCTATGGCTACACCTTC
TRBD1	TRBV15	.	TRBJ1-5	CATSRDGTADQPQHF	TGTGCCACCAGCAGAGACGGGACAGCCGATCAGCCCCAGCATTTT
TRBD1	TRBV5-1	.	TRBJ2-5	CASSFGTGMETQYF	TGCGCCAGCAGCTTCGGGACAGGGATGGAGACCCAGTACTTC
TRBD2	TRBV27	.	TRBJ2-5	CASSGTSGGETQYF	TGTGCCAGCAGTGGGACTAGCGGGGGAGAGACCCAGTACTTC
TRBD2	TRBV11-3	.	TRBJ2-5	CASSPIWEGETQYF	TGTGCCAGCAGCCCCATTTGGGAGGGCGAGACCCAGTACTTC
.	TRBV28	.	TRBJ2-7	CASSSRVYEQYF	TGTGCCAGCAGTTCTCGCGTGTACGAGCAGTACTTC
.	TRBV20-1	.	TRBJ2-7	CSAEVHGWQYF	TGCAGTGCGGAGGTTCATGGCTGGCAGTACTTC
TRBD1	TRBV7-9	.	TRBJ2-1	CASSLGDRENSEQFF	TGTGCCAGCAGCTTAGGGGACAGGGAAAATAGTGAGCAGTTCTTC
.	TRBV7-9	.	TRBJ1-1	CASSLGQLNTEAFF	TGTGCCAGCAGCTTAGGGCAGTTGAACACTGAAGCTTTCTTT
.	TRBV7-2	.	TRBJ1-1	CASSPTWGIGNTEAFF	TGTGCCAGCAGCCCCACCTGGGGCATTGGGAACACTGAAGCTTTCTTT
.	TRBV7-2	.	TRBJ1-1	CASSYDRTEGTEAFF	TGTGCCAGCAGCTATGACAGGACAGAAGGGACTGAAGCTTTCTTT
TRBD1	TRBV4-3	.	TRBJ2-7	CASSHDRGPSEQYF	TGCGCCAGCAGCCACGACAGGGGGCCATCCGAGCAGTACTTC
.	TRBV28	.	TRBJ2-4	CASSVTRGGQGGIQYF	TGTGCCAGCAGTGTGACTCGCGGGGGGCAGGGGGGCATTCAGTACTTC
.	TRBV10-3	.	TRBJ1-3	CAISSAGISGNTIYF	TGTGCCATCAGCTCCGCAGGGATCTCTGGAAACACCATATATTTT
.	TRBV28	.	TRBJ1-1	CASNTGNTEAFF	TGTGCCAGCAACACGGGAAACACTGAAGCTTTCTTT
TRBD2	TRBV7-9	.	TRBJ2-7	CASSLAGTSGSYEQYF	TGTGCCAGCAGCTTAGCGGGGACTAGCGGGAGCTACGAGCAGTACTTC
.	TRBV23-1	.	TRBJ2-7	CASIGWRRGSFTQYF	TGCGCCAGCATCGGTTGGCGCAGGGGATCATTCACGCAGTACTTC
TRBD1	TRBV7-2	.	TRBJ1-1	CASSLVGQGYTEAFF	TGTGCCAGCAGCTTAGTGGGACAGGGTTACACTGAAGCTTTCTTT
.	TRBV4-3	.	TRBJ2-2	CASSQDRVVTGELFF	TGCGCCAGCAGCCAAGACAGGGTGGTCACCGGGGAGCTGTTTTTT
.	TRBV5-1	.	TRBJ2-3	CASSPGGARRGTQYF	TGCGCCAGCAGCCCCGGAGGGGCAAGGAGAGGTACGCAGTATTTT
TRBD1	TRBV27	.	TRBJ1-5	CASRPRQGAEGQPQHF	TGTGCCAGCAGACCCAGACAGGGGGCAGAAGGTCAGCCCCAGCATTTT
.	TRBV4-1	.	TRBJ2-7	CASSQVSLNYEQYF	TGCGCCAGCAGCCAGGTTAGTCTAAACTACGAGCAGTACTTC